Sequencing of this T cell receptor beta chain was carried out in a study of blood T cell repertoires in COVID-19. Study context: Donors in the United States, Italy and Spain gave samples during acute or convalescent COVID-19.

Participants were aged roughly 18 to 89 years from around 26 US areas. In its sample, this clone was seen a few times. Looked up from germline, CDR1 is LNHNV and CDR2 is YYDKDF (reference sequence). The CDR3 consists of 17 residues. V was clipped by 5 bases and J by 7 bases; unmatched bases: 16. Original data processing: Using reference gene primer amplification, nucleated cell counts were estimated. TCRdb's copy holds only in-frame clones and misses some; the assay was immunoSEQ multiplex PCR. That table is the source of V, J and clone size, and D and trimming were worked out from the DNA. The table includes approximately 290,000 clones, 80% to 90% detected once.

This TCR was sampled from a woman under 40 who had recovered from COVID-19. The chain couples TRBV15 to TRBJ2-1; 8 bases match TRBD2. The sample was PBMCs or T cells enriched from blood (not recorded which). The CDR3 protein is CATSVPSVSGGPNEQFF. DNA for the CDR3: TGTGCCACCAGCGTCCCCTCGGTGAGCGGGGGCCCAAATGAGCAGTTCTTC.